A single sample gave rise to the 16 T cell receptor beta chains below, sequenced in a study of patients and donors after allogeneic stem cell transplantation. TCRdb analysed the RT-PCR reads with MiXCR anew, one entry per CDR3 protein. Of 800,000 to 1,000,000 distinct CDR3 sequences detected, about a sixth appear once; the ten largest clones hold 5% to 7.5%. The specimen was blood, either unsorted or a sorted T cell fraction (not recorded which). The receptors here all came from a human donor who was either an allogeneic HSCT recipient or a stem cell or donor lymphocyte infusion donor (not recorded which). It is not recorded whose cells these are; they may come from a transplant donor.

In this sample, this clonotype turned up a few times. V and J are TRBV11-2 and TRBJ2-3; 12 bases fit TRBD2. CDR1 is SGHAT, CDR2 FQNNGV, per germline. V gave up 3 bases and J gave up 6 bases; unmatched junction bases: 16. The CDR3 is 19 amino acids. CDR3 nucleotides: TGTGCCAGCAGCTTTCCGACCCGTGGACTAGCGGGATCCGGGGATACGCAGTATTTT. Amino acid sequence: CASSFPTRGLAGSGDTQYF.

This clonotype has at least ten counts. This chain uses TRBV12-3 or TRBV12-4 with TRBJ2-7; tentative D call: TRBD2 (6 bases). The CDR3 sequence is 13 residues long. V lost 2 bases and J lost 6, with 11 bases in between. DNA of the CDR3: TGTGCCAGCAGTTTACTGGAGGGAGGCGAGCAGTACTTC. Amino acids: CASSLLEGGEQYF.

This chain uses TRBV20-1 with TRBJ2-3, with a weak D call TRBD1 (6 bases). CDR1 is DFQATT and CDR2 is SNEGSKA in the germline V gene (reference sequence). CDR3 length: 15 amino acids. Trimming cost V 1 base and J 1 base, with 12 bases left between them. The CDR3 DNA reads as TGCAGTGCTAGAGTCCACAGGGATCGCACAGATACGCAGTATTTT. It encodes CSARVHRDRTDTQYF.

This clonotype was seen many times. The chain has TRBV10-3 and TRBJ2-7; a weak D match, TRBD2 (6 bases). Germline V lookup: CDR1 ENHRY, CDR2 SYGVKD. This CDR3 contains 15 residues. V lost 0 bases to trimming and J lost 3 bases, with 12 bases between them. CDR3 DNA sequence: TGTGCCATCAGTGAGTCGGGGGGAACCGTCTACGAGCAGTACTTC. This gives the protein CAISESGGTVYEQYF.

This clonotype was observed a few times. This rearrangement joins TRBV5-1 to TRBJ2-2; D gene unclear. CDR3 length: 14 residues. Germline V gene data show CDR1 as SGHRS and CDR2 as YFSETQ. The germline V and J ends were trimmed by 4 bases and 4 bases, with 11 bases remaining between them. CDR3 sequence reads: CASSPSKITGELFF. CDR3 bases: TGCGCCAGCAGCCCAAGTAAAATCACCGGGGAGCTGTTTTTT.

This clonotype was counted a few times. This rearrangement joins TRBV4-2 to TRBJ2-1, with 14 bases that match TRBD2. In germline, CDR1 is LGHNA, CDR2 YNFKEQ. V trimming: 1 base; J trimming: 6 bases; junction bases outside the gene matches: 2. This CDR3 comprises 16 residues. CDR3 region: CASSQGTSGGSNEQFF. DNA of the CDR3: TGTGCCAGCAGCCAAGGGACTAGCGGGGGGAGCAATGAGCAGTTCTTC.

This clonotype was counted at least ten times. V is TRBV5-6 and J is TRBJ2-3, with D possibly matching TRBD2 (5 bases). Trimming pared 5 bases from V and 4 bases from J, leaving 11 bases between. Germline V gene data show CDR1 as SGHDT and CDR2 as YYEEEE. There are 13 residues in the CDR3. The CDR3 reads CASSLSGADTQYF. As DNA, the CDR3 is TGTGCCAGCAGTTTAAGCGGCGCAGATACGCAGTATTTT.

This clonotype came up a few times. This chain links TRBV4-1 with TRBJ2-3; D remains ambiguous. Trimming removed 0 bases at V and 4 bases at J, with 11 bases between. The CDR3 spans 15 residues. The germline gives CDR1 MGHRA, CDR2 YSYEKL. In DNA form, the CDR3 reads TGCGCCAGCAGCCAAGATCGGGTGGGTGCAGATACGCAGTATTTT. This codes for CASSQDRVGADTQYF.

This clonotype was seen many times. V usage is TRBV12-3 or TRBV12-4 and J usage is TRBJ1-4; the D gene is possibly TRBD1 (5 bases). V was shortened by 3 bases and J by 0 bases, with 8 bases between the two germline ends. The CDR3 loop spans 15 amino acids. The CDR3 region is CASSLRGATNEKLFF. The CDR3 coding sequence is TGTGCCAGCAGTTTGAGGGGTGCAACTAATGAAAAACTGTTTTTT.

The J gene is TRBJ2-1, the V gene TRBV4-2; D is perhaps TRBD1 or TRBD2 (5 bases each). Deletions cut 4 bases from V and 0 bases from J, with 22 bases between. CDR1 LGHNA and CDR2 YNFKEQ come from the germline V gene. This CDR3 is 19 amino acids long. The CDR3 DNA reads TGTGCCAGCAGCCTCTTACTTCGGGGCCCATCGAGCTCCTACAATGAGCAGTTCTTC. This encodes CASSLLLRGPSSSYNEQFF.

This clonotype was observed at least ten times. The chain uses TRBV25-1 and TRBJ2-7; D possibly corresponds to TRBD1 (6 bases). V lost 4 bases to trimming and J lost 2 bases, with 9 bases between them. Per the germline V gene, CDR1 is MGHDK and CDR2 is SYGVNS. The CDR3 extends over 13 amino acids. The CDR3 region is CASSVTGTYEQYF. In DNA, the CDR3 is TGTGCCAGCAGTGTTACAGGGACCTACGAGCAGTACTTC.

The chain links TRBV6-5 to TRBJ2-5; maybe TRBD2 (5 bases). The CDR3 loop spans 11 amino acids. V was pared by 10 bases and J by 5 bases, with 11 bases between. In germline, CDR1 is MNHEY, CDR2 SVGAGI. The CDR3 DNA is TGTGCCACTCAGCGGACGGAGACCCAGTACTTC. The encoded protein is CATQRTETQYF.

The V call is TRBV6-5, the J call TRBJ1-1, with D tentatively TRBD1 (6 bases). Per the germline V gene, CDR1 is MNHEY and CDR2 is SVGAGI. V was trimmed by 1 base and J by 4 bases, leaving 13 bases between them. This CDR3 has 15 residues. CDR3: CASSYLGGPSTEAFF. The CDR3 DNA reads TGTGCCAGCAGTTACTTAGGGGGGCCGAGCACTGAAGCTTTCTTT.

The chain couples TRBV5-1 to TRBJ2-4; no clear D gene. Trimming shortened V by 3 bases and J by 0 bases, and 7 bases separated the two germline ends. Germline assignment: CDR1 SGHRS and CDR2 YFSETQ. The CDR3 sequence is 14 residues long. This chain's CDR3 is CASSSSLAKNIQYF. The CDR3 DNA reads TGCGCCAGCAGCTCGTCCTTAGCCAAAAACATTCAGTACTTC.

This clonotype was counted only a few times. V usage is TRBV30 and J usage is TRBJ1-1; tentatively, D is TRBD1 (6 bases). Germline CDR1 is GTSNPN and CDR2 is SVGIG (reference sequence). V was trimmed by 2 bases and J by 3 bases, leaving 13 bases between them. This CDR3 is built from 14 residues. This chain's CDR3 is CAWSYPGAYTEAFF. Here the CDR3 DNA reads TGTGCCTGGAGTTACCCAGGGGCATACACTGAAGCTTTCTTT.

This clonotype was observed at least ten times. The chain joins TRBV10-3 to TRBJ1-4; TRBD1 might be the D (6 bases). The CDR3 sequence is 16 residues long. V was clipped by 6 bases and J by 4 bases, with 18 bases between them. Germline values: CDR1 ENHRY, CDR2 SYGVKD. Here the CDR3 reads CAISDQQGIYNEKLFF. The CDR3 DNA reads TGTGCCATCAGCGATCAACAGGGAATTTATAATGAAAAACTGTTTTTT.